The clone carrying this TCR beta chain occurred a few times. Trimming cost V 2 bases and J 5 bases, with 9 bases left between them. This CDR3 contains 13 residues. The germline V gene encodes CDR1 SGHVS and CDR2 FNYEAQ. TCRdb used MiXCR to reprocess the 5' RACE reads, holding one entry per CDR3 protein. The table shows some 37,000 distinct CDR3 sequences, with approximately 20% occurring only once. The sequencing input was naive CD4+ T cells sorted from a lymph node. This sample's subset: naive CD4+ T cells, CD4+CD45RA+CD25-. The J gene is TRBJ2-5, the V gene TRBV7-6; D remains ambiguous. The receptor was derived from a female donor with breast cancer. The CDR3 here is CASSLKLWETQYF. CDR3 sequence (DNA): TGTGCCAGCAGCTTAAAGTTATGGGAGACCCAGTACTTC. Supplemented by reference TRBV7-6 and TRBJ2-5, the full variable domain reads GAGVSQSPRYKVTKRGQDVALRCDPISGHVSLYWYRQALGQGPEFLTYFNYEAQQDKSGLPNDRFSAERPEGSISTLTIQRTEQRDSAMYRCASSLKLWETQYFGPGTRLLVL.